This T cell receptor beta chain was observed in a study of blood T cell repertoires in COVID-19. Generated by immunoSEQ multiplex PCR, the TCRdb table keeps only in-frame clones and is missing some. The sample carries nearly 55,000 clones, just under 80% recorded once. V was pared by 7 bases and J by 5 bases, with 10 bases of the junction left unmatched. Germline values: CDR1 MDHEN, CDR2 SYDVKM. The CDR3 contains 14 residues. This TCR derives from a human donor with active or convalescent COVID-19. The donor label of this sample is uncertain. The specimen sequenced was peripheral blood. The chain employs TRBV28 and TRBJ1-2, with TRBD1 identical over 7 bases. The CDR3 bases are TGTGCCAGCACCAGAGACAGGGCGATATATGGCTACACCTTC. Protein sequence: CASTRDRAIYGYTF.